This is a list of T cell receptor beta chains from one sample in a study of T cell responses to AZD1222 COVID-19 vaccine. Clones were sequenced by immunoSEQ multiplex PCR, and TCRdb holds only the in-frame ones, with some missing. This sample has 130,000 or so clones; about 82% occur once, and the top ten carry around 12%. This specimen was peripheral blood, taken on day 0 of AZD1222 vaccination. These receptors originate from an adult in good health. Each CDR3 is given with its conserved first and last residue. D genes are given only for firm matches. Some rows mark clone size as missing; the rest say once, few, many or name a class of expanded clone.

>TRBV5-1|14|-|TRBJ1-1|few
CASSTTAGETEAFF
TGCGCCAGCAGCACGACAGCGGGAGAGACTGAAGCTTTCTTT
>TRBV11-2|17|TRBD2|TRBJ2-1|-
CASSLVVATSGSQEQFF
TGTGCCAGCAGCTTAGTAGTCGCGACTAGCGGGTCACAAGAGCAGTTCTTC
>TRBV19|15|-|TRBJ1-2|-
CASSPLPASDYGYTF
TGTGCCAGTAGTCCCCTACCGGCGTCGGACTATGGCTACACCTTC
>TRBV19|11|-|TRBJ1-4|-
CASKRGEKLFF
TGTGCCAGTAAAAGGGGTGAAAAACTGTTTTTT
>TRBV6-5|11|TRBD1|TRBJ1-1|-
CASSNRGGAFF
TGTGCCAGCAGTAACAGGGGAGGGGCTTTCTTT
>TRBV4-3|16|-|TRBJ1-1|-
CASSQEGGRLNTEAFF
TGCGCCAGCAGCCAAGAAGGGGGACGCCTGAACACTGAAGCTTTCTTT
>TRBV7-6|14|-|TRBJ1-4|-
CASSLAATNEKLFF
TGTGCCAGCAGCTTAGCCGCAACTAATGAAAAACTGTTTTTT
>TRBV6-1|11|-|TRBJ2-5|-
CASSGQETQYF
TGTGCCAGCAGTGGTCAGGAGACCCAGTACTTC
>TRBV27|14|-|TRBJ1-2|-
CASRSPGLGNGYTF
TGTGCCAGCAGATCTCCGGGGCTTGGGAATGGCTACACCTTC
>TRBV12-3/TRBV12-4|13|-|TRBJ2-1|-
CASSFLGDNEQFF
TGTGCCAGCAGTTTTCTAGGGGACAATGAGCAGTTCTTC
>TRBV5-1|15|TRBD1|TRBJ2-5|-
CASSWGTGDGETQYF
TGCGCCAGCAGCTGGGGGACAGGGGACGGAGAGACCCAGTACTTC
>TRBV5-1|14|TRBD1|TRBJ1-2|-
CASSLFRGRDGYTF
TGCGCCAGCAGCTTGTTTAGGGGGCGCGATGGCTACACCTTC
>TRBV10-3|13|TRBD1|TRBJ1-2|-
CAIRPGQEEGYTF
TGTGCCATCAGACCGGGACAGGAGGAGGGCTACACCTTC
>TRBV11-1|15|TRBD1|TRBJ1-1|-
CASSSGQGLNTEAFF
TGTGCCAGCAGCTCGGGACAGGGGCTGAACACTGAAGCTTTCTTT
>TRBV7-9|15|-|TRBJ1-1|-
CASSLTAGVWTEAFF
TGTGCCAGCAGCTTAACCGCAGGGGTTTGGACTGAAGCTTTCTTT
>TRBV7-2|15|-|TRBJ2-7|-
CASSLGGRETYEQYF
TGTGCCAGCAGCTTAGGGGGAAGGGAGACTTACGAGCAGTACTTC
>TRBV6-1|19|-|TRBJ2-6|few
CASSDLLLTGVSGANVLTF
TGTGCCAGCAGTGACCTTTTGCTGACAGGAGTCTCTGGGGCCAACGTCCTGACTTTC
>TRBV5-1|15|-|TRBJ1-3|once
CASSLDGDSGNTIYF
TGCGCCAGCAGCTTGGACGGTGACTCTGGAAACACCATATATTTT
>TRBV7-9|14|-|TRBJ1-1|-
CASSLGAVNTEAFF
TGTGCCAGCAGCCTCGGCGCGGTGAACACTGAAGCTTTCTTT
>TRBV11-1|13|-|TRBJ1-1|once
CASSLAGYTEAFF
TGTGCCAGCAGCTTAGCAGGTTATACTGAAGCTTTCTTT
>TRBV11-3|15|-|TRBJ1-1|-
CASSLSFAENTEAFF
TGTGCCAGCAGCTTAAGCTTTGCAGAGAACACTGAAGCTTTCTTT
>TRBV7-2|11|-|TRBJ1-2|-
CASSFTYGYTF
TGTGCCAGCAGCTTCACCTATGGCTACACCTTC
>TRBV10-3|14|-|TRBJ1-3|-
CAIAETNSGNTIYF
TGTGCCATCGCCGAGACGAACTCTGGAAACACCATATATTTT
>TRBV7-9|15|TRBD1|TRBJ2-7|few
CASSFSRQGTYEQYF
TGTGCCAGCAGCTTTTCTCGACAGGGGACCTACGAGCAGTACTTC
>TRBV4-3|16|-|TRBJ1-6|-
CASSQDLDGYNSPLHF
TGCGCCAGCAGCCAAGATTTGGACGGCTATAATTCACCCCTCCACTTT
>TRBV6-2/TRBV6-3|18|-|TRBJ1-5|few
CASSYRYSEGRENQPQHF
TGTGCCAGCAGTTACCGTTATTCCGAGGGCAGGGAGAATCAGCCCCAGCATTTT
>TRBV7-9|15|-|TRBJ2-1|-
CASSPVTGFYNEQFF
TGTGCCAGCAGCCCAGTAACAGGTTTCTACAATGAGCAGTTCTTC
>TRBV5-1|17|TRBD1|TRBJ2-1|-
CASSPPSTGESYNEQFF
TGCGCCAGCAGCCCCCCATCGACAGGGGAATCCTACAATGAGCAGTTCTTC
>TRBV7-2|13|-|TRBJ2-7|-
CASSLASTYEQYF
TGTGCCAGCAGCTTAGCTAGCACCTACGAGCAGTACTTC
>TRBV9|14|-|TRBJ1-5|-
CASSVGGDNQPQHF
TGTGCCAGCAGCGTGGGGGGGGACAATCAGCCCCAGCATTTT
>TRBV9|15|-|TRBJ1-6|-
CASSVEYGGPSPLHF
TGTGCCAGCAGCGTAGAGTATGGGGGGCCTTCACCCCTCCACTTT
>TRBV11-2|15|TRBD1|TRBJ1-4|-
CASSLDGQANEKLFF
TGTGCCAGCAGCTTAGATGGACAGGCTAATGAAAAACTGTTTTTT
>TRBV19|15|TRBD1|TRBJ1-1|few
CASSMGDRGDTEAFF
TGTGCCAGTAGTATGGGGGACAGGGGGGACACTGAAGCTTTCTTT
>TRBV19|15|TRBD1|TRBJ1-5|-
CASSTSLTGGQPQHF
TGTGCCAGTAGTACGTCACTTACAGGGGGCCAGCCCCAGCATTTT
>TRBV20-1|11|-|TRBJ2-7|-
CSARSSYEQYF
TGCAGTGCCCGAAGCTCCTACGAGCAGTACTTC
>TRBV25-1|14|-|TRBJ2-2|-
CASSGQSNTGELFF
TGTGCCAGTTCGGGACAATCGAACACCGGGGAGCTGTTTTTT
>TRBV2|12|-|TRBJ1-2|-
CASSDLGGGYTF
TGTGCCAGCAGTGATTTGGGTGGTGGCTACACCTTC
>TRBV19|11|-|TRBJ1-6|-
CASSSRAEQHF
TGTGCCAGTAGTAGCCGGGCCGAGCAGCACTTT
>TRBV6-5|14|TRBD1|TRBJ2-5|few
CASRTGTDQETQYF
TGTGCCAGCAGGACAGGGACAGACCAAGAGACCCAGTACTTC
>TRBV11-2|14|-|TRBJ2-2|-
CASSLTSGTGELFF
TGTGCCAGCAGCTTGACTAGTGGCACCGGGGAGCTGTTTTTT
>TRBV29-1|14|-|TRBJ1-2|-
CSVVAVGVNYGYTF
TGCAGCGTTGTCGCAGTAGGGGTTAACTATGGCTACACCTTC
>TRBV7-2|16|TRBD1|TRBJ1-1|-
CASSSPWGRGDTEAFF
TGTGCCAGCAGCTCTCCATGGGGCAGGGGGGACACTGAAGCTTTCTTT
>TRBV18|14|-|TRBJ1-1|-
CASSPRDTFFEAFF
TGTGCCAGCTCACCAAGGGACACCTTCTTTGAAGCTTTCTTT
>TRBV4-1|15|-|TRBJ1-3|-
CASSRHTASGNTIYF
TGCGCCAGCAGCCGACACACAGCCTCTGGAAACACCATATATTTT
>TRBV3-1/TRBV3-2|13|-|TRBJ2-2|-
CASSLTRHGELFF
TGTGCCAGCAGCCTAACTAGGCACGGGGAGCTGTTTTTT
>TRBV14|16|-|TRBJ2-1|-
CASSLRTIPSYNEQFF
TGTGCCAGCAGCCTCCGGACGATACCTAGTTACAATGAGCAGTTCTTC
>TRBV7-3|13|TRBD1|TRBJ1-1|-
CASSRGTVVEAFF
TGTGCCAGCAGCCGAGGGACAGTTGTTGAAGCTTTCTTT